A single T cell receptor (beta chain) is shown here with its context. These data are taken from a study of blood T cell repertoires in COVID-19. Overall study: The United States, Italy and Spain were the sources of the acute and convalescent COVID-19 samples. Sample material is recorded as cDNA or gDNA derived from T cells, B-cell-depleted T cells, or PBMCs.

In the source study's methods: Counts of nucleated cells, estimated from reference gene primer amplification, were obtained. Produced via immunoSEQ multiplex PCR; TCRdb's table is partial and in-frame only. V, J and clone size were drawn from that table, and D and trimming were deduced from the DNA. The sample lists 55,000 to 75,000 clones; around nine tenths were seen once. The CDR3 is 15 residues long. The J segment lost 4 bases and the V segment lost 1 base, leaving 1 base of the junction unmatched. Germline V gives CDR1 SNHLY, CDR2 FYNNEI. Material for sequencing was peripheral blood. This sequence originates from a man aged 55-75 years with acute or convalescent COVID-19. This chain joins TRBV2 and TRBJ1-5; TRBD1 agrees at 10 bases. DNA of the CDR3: TGTGCCAGCAGTGAAGGGGACAGGGGAAATCAGCCCCAGCATTTT. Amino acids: CASSEGDRGNQPQHF.